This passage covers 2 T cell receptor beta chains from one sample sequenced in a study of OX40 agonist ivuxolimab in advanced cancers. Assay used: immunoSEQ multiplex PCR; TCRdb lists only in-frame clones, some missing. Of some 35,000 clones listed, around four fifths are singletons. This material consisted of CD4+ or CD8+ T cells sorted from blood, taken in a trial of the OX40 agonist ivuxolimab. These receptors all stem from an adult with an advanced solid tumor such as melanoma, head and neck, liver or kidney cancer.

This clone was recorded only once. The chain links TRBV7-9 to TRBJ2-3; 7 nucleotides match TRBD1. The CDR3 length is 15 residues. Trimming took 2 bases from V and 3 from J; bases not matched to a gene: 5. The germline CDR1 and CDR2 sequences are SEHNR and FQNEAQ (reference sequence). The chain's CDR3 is CASSLKGAETDTQYF. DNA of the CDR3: TGTGCCAGCAGCTTAAAGGGGGCGGAGACAGATACGCAGTATTTT.

CDR3 in amino acids: CASSFGSGYEQYF. CDR3 bases: TGTGCCAGCAGCTTCGGTTCTGGGTACGAGCAGTACTTC. This rearrangement joins TRBV7-3 to TRBJ2-7; D remains unclear. The ends were cut back, 3 bases at V and 4 bases at J, with 10 bases in the middle. Germline V lookup: CDR1 SGHTA, CDR2 FQGTGA. The CDR3 runs 13 residues.